A selection of T cell receptor beta chains follows, all from one sample in a study of blood T cell repertoires in COVID-19. Profiling relied on immunoSEQ multiplex PCR, and the TCRdb table lists in-frame clones only, not all of them. The sample yields 85,000 to 100,000 clones, roughly 77% seen once. The sequenced sample consisted of peripheral blood. These receptors originate from a human donor in a cohort sampled during active COVID-19. CDR3s include the opening cysteine and the closing phenylalanine or tryptophan.

j_gene: TRBJ2-2
v_gene: TRBV2
CDR3aa: CASSELASGDTGELFF

j_gene: TRBJ2-3
v_gene: TRBV4-2
CDR3aa: CASSQDGQKRDTQYF

j_gene: TRBJ2-5
v_gene: TRBV7-2
CDR3aa: CASSLHWDYGETQYF

j_gene: TRBJ1-2
v_gene: TRBV4-1
CDR3aa: CASSQDRPIRGGTYYGYTF

j_gene: TRBJ1-5
v_gene: TRBV28
CDR3aa: CASSFGGGGGNQPQHF

j_gene: TRBJ1-5
v_gene: TRBV6-5
CDR3aa: CASSRTAYSNQPQHF

j_gene: TRBJ2-3
v_gene: TRBV5-6
CDR3aa: CASRPLALEADTQYF

j_gene: TRBJ2-4
v_gene: TRBV29-1
CDR3aa: CSVDAEQNIQYF

j_gene: TRBJ2-5
v_gene: TRBV2
CDR3aa: CASSPDRGRETQYF

j_gene: TRBJ1-4
v_gene: TRBV6-1
CDR3aa: CASSERVGPGTNEKLFF

j_gene: TRBJ1-1
v_gene: TRBV7-9
CDR3aa: CASSLGDRKNTEAFF

j_gene: TRBJ2-5
v_gene: TRBV19
CDR3aa: CASSQNSHQETQYF

j_gene: TRBJ2-3
v_gene: TRBV7-9
CDR3aa: CASSPNRGDTDTQYF

j_gene: TRBJ2-7
v_gene: TRBV11-2
CDR3aa: CASSPMLAGAYEQYF

j_gene: TRBJ2-7
v_gene: TRBV5-1
CDR3aa: CASSWGLAGGLNSYEQYF

j_gene: TRBJ1-5
v_gene: TRBV18
CDR3aa: CASSPQGNQPQHF

j_gene: TRBJ1-2
v_gene: TRBV19
CDR3aa: CASSRQGAGHGYTF

j_gene: TRBJ1-2
v_gene: TRBV18
CDR3aa: CASSPAGTGYPGYTF

j_gene: TRBJ2-1
v_gene: TRBV7-2
CDR3aa: CASSKDRGVEQFF

j_gene: TRBJ2-7
v_gene: TRBV7-2
CDR3aa: CASSLSRPPNPYYEQYF

j_gene: TRBJ2-4
v_gene: TRBV6-2/TRBV6-3
CDR3aa: CASSYSGHSNIQYF

j_gene: TRBJ1-5
v_gene: TRBV10-2
CDR3aa: CASSQMRSQPQHF

j_gene: TRBJ2-5
v_gene: TRBV7-9
CDR3aa: CASSLGLAGETQYF